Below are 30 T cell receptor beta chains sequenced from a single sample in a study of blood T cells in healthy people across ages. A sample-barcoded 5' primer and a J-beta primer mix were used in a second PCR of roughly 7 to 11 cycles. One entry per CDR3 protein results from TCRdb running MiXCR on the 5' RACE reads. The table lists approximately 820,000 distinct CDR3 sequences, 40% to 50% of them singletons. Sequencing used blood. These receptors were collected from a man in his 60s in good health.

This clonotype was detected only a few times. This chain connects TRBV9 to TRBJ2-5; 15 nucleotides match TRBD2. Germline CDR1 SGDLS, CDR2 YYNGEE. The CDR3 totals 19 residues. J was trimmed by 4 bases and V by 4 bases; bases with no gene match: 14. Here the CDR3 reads CASSPHGLAGGALLETQYF. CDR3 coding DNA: TGTGCCAGCAGCCCCCACGGACTAGCGGGGGGGGCATTATTAGAGACCCAGTACTTC.

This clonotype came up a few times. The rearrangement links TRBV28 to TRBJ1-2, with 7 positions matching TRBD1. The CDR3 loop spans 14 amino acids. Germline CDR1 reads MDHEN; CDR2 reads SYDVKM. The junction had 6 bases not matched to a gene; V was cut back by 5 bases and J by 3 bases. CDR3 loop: CASSLGGADYGYTF. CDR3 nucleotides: TGTGCCAGCAGTCTAGGGGGCGCAGACTATGGCTACACCTTC.

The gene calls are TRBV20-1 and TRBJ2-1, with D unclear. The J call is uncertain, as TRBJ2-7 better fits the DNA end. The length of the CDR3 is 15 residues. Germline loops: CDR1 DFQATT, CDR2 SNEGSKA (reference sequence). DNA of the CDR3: TGCAGTGCTCGGCCCTGGGATAGCTCCTACAATGAGCAGTACTTC. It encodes CSARPWDSSYNEQYF.

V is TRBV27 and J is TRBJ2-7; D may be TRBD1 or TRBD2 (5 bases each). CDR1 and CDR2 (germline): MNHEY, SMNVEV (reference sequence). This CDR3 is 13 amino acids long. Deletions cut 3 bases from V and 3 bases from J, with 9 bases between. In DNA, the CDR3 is TGTGCCAGCAGTTTCGGGGCTAACTACGAGCAGTACTTC. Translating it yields CASSFGANYEQYF.

This CDR3 reads CASSPRAANTYNSPLHF. As DNA, the CDR3 is TGTGCCAGCAGCCCCCGGGCCGCCAACACCTATAATTCACCCCTCCACTTT. The chain combines TRBV11-2 with TRBJ1-6; D gene unclear. V lost 5 bases, J lost 2 bases, and 16 bases lay in between. Germline V gene sequence: CDR1 SGHAT, CDR2 FQNNGV. The CDR3 is 17 residues long.

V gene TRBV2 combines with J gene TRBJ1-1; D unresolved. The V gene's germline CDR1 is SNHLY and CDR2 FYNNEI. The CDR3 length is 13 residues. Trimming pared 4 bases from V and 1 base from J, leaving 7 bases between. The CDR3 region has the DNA TGTGCCAGCAGTGCCAGAAAGAACACTGAAGCTTTCTTT. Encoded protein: CASSARKNTEAFF.

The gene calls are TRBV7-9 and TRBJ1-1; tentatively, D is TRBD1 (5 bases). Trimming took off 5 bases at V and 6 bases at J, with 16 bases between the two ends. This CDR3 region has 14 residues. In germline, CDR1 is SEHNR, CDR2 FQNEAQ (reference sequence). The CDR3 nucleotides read TGTGCCAGCAGCACCAGGGTTGGGTTCGCTGAAGCTTTCTTT. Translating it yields CASSTRVGFAEAFF. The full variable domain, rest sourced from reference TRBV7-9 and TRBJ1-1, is DTGVSQNPRHKITKRGQNVTFRCDPISEHNRLYWYRQTLGQGPEFLTYFQNEAQLEKSRLLSDRFSAERPKGSFSTLEIQRTEQGDSAMYLCASSTRVGFAEAFFGQGTRLTVV.

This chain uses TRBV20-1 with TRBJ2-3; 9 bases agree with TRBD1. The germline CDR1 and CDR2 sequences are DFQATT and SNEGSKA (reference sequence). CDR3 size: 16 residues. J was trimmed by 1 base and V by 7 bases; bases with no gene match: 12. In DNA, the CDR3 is TGCAGTGTAACGAGGGGGACAGGGACCGGCACAGATACGCAGTATTTT. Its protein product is CSVTRGTGTGTDTQYF.

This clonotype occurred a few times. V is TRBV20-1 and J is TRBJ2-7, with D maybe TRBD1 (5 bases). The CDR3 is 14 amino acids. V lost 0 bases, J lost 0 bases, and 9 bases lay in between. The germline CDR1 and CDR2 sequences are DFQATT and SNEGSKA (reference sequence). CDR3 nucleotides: TGCAGTGCTAGAGATCAAGGGGCCTCCTACGAGCAGTACTTC. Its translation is CSARDQGASYEQYF.

CDR3 DNA sequence: TGTACCAGCAGCCCGGACAGGGATTACAACAATGAGCAGTTCTTC. Translating gives CTSSPDRDYNNEQFF. This rearrangement joins TRBV7-2 to TRBJ2-1, with 8 bases identical to TRBD1. The V and J ends lost 5 bases and 5 bases, in that order; junction bases with no gene match: 8. CDR1 SGHTA and CDR2 FQGNSA come from the germline V gene. CDR3 length: 15 amino acids.

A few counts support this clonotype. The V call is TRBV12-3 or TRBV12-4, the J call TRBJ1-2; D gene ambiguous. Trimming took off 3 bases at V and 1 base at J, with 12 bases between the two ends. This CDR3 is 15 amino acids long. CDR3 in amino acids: CASSFWGGNNYGYTF. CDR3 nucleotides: TGTGCCAGCAGTTTTTGGGGTGGCAATAACTATGGCTACACCTTC.

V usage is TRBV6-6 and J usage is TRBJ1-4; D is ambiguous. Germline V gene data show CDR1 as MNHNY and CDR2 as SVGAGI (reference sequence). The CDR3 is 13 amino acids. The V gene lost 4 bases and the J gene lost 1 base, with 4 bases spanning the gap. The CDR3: CASSSVTNEKLFF. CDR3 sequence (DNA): TGTGCCAGCAGTTCCGTAACTAATGAAAAACTGTTTTTT.

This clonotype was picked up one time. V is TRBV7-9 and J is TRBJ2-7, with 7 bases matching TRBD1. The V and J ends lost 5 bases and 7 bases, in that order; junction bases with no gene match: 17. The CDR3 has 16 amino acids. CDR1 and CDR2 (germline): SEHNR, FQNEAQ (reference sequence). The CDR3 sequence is CASSPRPLGQIKEQYF. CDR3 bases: TGTGCCAGCAGCCCCAGGCCCCTGGGACAGATCAAGGAGCAGTACTTC.

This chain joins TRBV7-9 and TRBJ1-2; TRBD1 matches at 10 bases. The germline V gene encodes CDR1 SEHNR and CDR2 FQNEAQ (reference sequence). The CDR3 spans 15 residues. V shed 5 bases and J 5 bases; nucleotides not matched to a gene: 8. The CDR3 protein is CASSAPGQGSYGYTF. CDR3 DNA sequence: TGTGCCAGCAGCGCACCGGGACAGGGGTCGTATGGCTACACCTTC. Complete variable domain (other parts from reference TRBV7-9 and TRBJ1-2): DTGVSQNPRHKITKRGQNVTFRCDPISEHNRLYWYRQTLGQGPEFLTYFQNEAQLEKSRLLSDRFSAERPKGSFSTLEIQRTEQGDSAMYLCASSAPGQGSYGYTFGSGTRLTVV.

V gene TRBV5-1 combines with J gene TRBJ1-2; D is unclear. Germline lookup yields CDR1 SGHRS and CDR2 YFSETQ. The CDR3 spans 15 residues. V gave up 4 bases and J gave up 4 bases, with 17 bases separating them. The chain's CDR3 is CASSPNPRGGYGYTF. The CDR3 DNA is TGCGCCAGCAGCCCAAATCCGCGGGGAGGCTATGGCTACACCTTC.

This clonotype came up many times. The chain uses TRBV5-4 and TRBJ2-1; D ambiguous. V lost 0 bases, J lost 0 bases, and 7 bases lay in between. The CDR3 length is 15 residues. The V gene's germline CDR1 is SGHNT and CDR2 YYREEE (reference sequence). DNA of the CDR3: TGTGCCAGCAGCTTGGGAGAGAGCTCCTACAATGAGCAGTTCTTC. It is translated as CASSLGESSYNEQFF.

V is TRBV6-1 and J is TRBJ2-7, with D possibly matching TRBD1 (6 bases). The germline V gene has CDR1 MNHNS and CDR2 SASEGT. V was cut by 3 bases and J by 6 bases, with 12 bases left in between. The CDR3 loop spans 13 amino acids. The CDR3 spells CASSELGAREQYF. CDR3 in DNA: TGTGCCAGCAGTGAGTTGGGGGCGCGCGAGCAGTACTTC.

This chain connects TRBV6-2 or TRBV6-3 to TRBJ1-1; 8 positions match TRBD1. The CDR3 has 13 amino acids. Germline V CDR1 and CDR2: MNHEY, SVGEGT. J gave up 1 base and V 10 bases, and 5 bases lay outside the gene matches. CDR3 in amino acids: CANRQGWNTEAFF. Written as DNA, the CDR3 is TGTGCCAACAGACAGGGGTGGAACACTGAAGCTTTCTTT.

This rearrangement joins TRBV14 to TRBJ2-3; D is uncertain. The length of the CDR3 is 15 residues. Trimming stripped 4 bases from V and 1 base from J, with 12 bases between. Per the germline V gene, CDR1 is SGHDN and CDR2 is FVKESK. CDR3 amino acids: CASSREQVRTDTQYF. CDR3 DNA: TGTGCCAGCAGCCGCGAGCAGGTCCGCACAGATACGCAGTATTTT.

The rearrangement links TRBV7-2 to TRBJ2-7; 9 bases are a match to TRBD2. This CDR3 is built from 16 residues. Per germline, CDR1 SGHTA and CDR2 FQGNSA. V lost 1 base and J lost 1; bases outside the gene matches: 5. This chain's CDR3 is CASSLGSRGGSYEQYF. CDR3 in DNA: TGTGCCAGCAGCTTAGGGTCGCGGGGGGGGTCCTACGAGCAGTACTTC.

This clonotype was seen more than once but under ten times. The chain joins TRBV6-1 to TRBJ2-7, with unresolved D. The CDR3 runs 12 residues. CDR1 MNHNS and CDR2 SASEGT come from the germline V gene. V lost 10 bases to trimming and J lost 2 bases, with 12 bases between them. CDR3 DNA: TGTGCCACCTTGACAAATACCTACGAGCAGTACTTC. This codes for CATLTNTYEQYF.

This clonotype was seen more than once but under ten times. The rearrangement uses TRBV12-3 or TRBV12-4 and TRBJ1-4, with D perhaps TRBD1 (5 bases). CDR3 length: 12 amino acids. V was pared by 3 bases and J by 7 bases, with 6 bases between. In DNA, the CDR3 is TGTGCCAGCAGTTTCCAGGGTGAAAAACTGTTTTTT. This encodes CASSFQGEKLFF.

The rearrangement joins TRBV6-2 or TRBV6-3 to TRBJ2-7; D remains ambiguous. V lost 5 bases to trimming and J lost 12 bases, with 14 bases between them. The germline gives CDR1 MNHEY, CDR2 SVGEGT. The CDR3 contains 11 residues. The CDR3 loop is CASSNRASMYF. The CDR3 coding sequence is TGTGCCAGCAGTAACCGGGCATCGATGTACTTC.

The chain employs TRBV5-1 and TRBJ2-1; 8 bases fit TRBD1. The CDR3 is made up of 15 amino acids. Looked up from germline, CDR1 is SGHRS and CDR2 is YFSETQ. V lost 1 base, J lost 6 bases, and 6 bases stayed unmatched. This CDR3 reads CASSLQQGGCNEQFF. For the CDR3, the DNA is TGCGCCAGCAGCTTGCAACAGGGGGGTTGCAATGAGCAGTTCTTC.

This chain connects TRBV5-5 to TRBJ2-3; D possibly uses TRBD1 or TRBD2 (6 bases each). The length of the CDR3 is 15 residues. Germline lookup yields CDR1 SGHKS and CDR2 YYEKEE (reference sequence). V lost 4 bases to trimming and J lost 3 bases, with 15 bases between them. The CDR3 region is CASSRGGSKTDTQYF. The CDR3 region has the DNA TGTGCCAGCAGCCGAGGGGGGTCAAAAACAGATACGCAGTATTTT.

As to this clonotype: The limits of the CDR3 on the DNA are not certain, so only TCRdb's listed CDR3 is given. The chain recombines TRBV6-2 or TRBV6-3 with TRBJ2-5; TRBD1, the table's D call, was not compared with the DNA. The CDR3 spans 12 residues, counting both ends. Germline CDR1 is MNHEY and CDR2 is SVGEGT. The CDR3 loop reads CASGTGILAQYF.

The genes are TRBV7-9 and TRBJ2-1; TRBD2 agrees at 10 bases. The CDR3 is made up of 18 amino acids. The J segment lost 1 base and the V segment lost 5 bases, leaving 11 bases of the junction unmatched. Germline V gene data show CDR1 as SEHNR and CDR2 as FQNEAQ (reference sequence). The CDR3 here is CASSLDGTSVPSYNEQFF. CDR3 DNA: TGTGCCAGCAGCCTAGACGGGACTAGCGTCCCTTCCTACAATGAGCAGTTCTTC.

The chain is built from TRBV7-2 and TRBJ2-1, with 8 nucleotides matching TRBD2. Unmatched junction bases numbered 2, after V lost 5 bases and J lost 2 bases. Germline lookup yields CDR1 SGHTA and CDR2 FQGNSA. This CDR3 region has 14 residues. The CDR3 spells CASSRAGAYNEQFF. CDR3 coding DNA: TGTGCCAGCAGCCGAGCGGGGGCCTACAATGAGCAGTTCTTC.

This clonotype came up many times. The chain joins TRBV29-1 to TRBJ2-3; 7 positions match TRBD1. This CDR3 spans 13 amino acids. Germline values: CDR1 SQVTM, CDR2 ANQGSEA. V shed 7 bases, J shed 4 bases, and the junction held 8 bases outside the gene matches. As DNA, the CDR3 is TGCAGCGCCAGACAGGGTCGAGCAGATACGCAGTATTTT. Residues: CSARQGRADTQYF.

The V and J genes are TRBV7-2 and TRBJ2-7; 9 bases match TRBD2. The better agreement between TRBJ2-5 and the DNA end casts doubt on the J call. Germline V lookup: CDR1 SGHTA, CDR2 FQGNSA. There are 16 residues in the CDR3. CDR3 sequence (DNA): TGTGCCAGCAGCTACATTAGCGGGGGTTTCGGGGAGACCCAGTACTTC. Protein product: CASSYISGGFGETQYF.